This TCR beta chain was sequenced during a study of shared clonotypes between healthy human individuals. Germline trimming cut 2 bases from V and 1 base from J; bases unmatched to any gene: 4. The CDR3 covers 16 residues. The germline gives CDR1 SEHNR, CDR2 FQNEAQ (reference sequence). Terminally differentiated effector memory CD45RA+ cells were left out of the naive CD8 fraction, which was CD45RO-negative and positively selected for CCR7. Each of the donors was a healthy adult who was HIV-negative and had not had a recent acute infection or vaccination. The protocol was immunoSEQ multiplex PCR, while the TCRdb copy is restricted to in-frame clones and leaves out a portion. Of nearly 2 million clones in the sample, approximately 95% were seen once. This clone was seen just once.

This chain links TRBV7-9 with TRBJ2-1; 8 positions agree with TRBD2. Sequencing input: naive CD8+ T cells sorted from blood. This clonotype was sampled from a man between 18 and 29 years old in good health. This CDR3 is CASSLTSGTSYNEQFF. DNA of the CDR3: TGTGCCAGCAGCTTAACTAGCGGTACTTCCTACAATGAGCAGTTCTTC.